Below, 19 T cell receptor beta chains from the same sample are listed, as sequenced in a study of Ad26.COV2.S vaccination and SARS-CoV-2 variants. Data came from immunoSEQ multiplex PCR; TCRdb stores just in-frame clones and leaves some out. Of approximately 150,000 clones listed, approximately 90% are singletons. The source material was peripheral blood, sampled after recovery from COVID-19. The receptors shown here come from a human donor who had recovered from COVID-19.

J is TRBJ1-1 and V is TRBV7-6; D call uncertain. The CDR3 sequence is 12 residues long. V was pared by 6 bases and J by 6 bases, with 11 bases between. CDR1 and CDR2 (germline): SGHVS, FNYEAQ. CDR3 amino acids: CASSRPGSEAFF. The CDR3 region has the DNA TGTGCCAGCAGTCGACCCGGATCTGAAGCTTTCTTT.

The rearrangement joins TRBV18 to TRBJ1-2; unclear D gene. The CDR3 contains 14 residues. The germline V gene encodes CDR1 KGHSH and CDR2 LQKENI. V was cut by 0 bases and J by 0 bases, with 5 bases left in between. The CDR3 DNA sequence: TGTGCCAGCTCACCACCGGGAGCTAACTATGGCTACACCTTC. Translated: CASSPPGANYGYTF.

This chain uses TRBV5-6 with TRBJ2-7, with 7 bases identical to TRBD1. V was pared by 4 bases and J by 7 bases, with 2 bases of the junction left unmatched. The CDR3 sequence is 11 residues long. Germline V gene lookup returns CDR1 SGHDT and CDR2 YYEEEE. The CDR3 DNA reads as TGTGCCAGCAGCGAGACAGGGGAGCAGTACTTC. It encodes CASSETGEQYF.

V is TRBV29-1 and J is TRBJ1-3; 10 bases are a match to TRBD1. Per germline, CDR1 SQVTM and CDR2 ANQGSEA. The length of the CDR3 is 15 residues. J lost 0 bases, V lost 7 bases, and 6 bases had no gene match. CDR3 protein: CSAGTGDLSGNTIYF. The CDR3 DNA sequence: TGCAGCGCTGGGACAGGGGATCTCTCTGGAAACACCATATATTTT.

The chain is built from TRBV7-9 and TRBJ1-4; TRBD1 is a possible D gene (6 bases). The CDR3 has 17 amino acids. V lost 0 bases, J lost 2 bases, and 13 bases lay in between. Germline loops: CDR1 SEHNR, CDR2 FQNEAQ (reference sequence). As DNA, the CDR3 is TGTGCCAGCAGCTTAGCAGACATCGGGGGCACTAATGAAAAACTGTTTTTT. Protein: CASSLADIGGTNEKLFF.

Of note for this clone: The sample holds other DNA sequences that translate to the same CDR3. This chain joins TRBV18 and TRBJ1-5; D is unclear. Between the trimmed V and J ends, which lost 4 bases and 4 bases, there was a span of 11 bases. CDR1 KGHSH and CDR2 LQKENI come from the germline V gene. CDR3 length equals 14 residues. The CDR3 DNA sequence: TGTGCCAGCTCACAGGGAATAGGGAATCAGCCCCAGCATTTT. Translating it yields CASSQGIGNQPQHF.

The V gene is TRBV5-4, the J gene TRBJ1-1, with D unresolved. Germline V CDR1 and CDR2: SGHNT, YYREEE (reference sequence). Trimming shortened V by 4 bases and J by 1 base, and 2 bases separated the two germline ends. The CDR3 length is 11 residues. This chain's CDR3 is CASSRNTEAFF. The DNA for the CDR3 is TGTGCCAGCAGCCGGAACACTGAAGCTTTCTTT.

J is TRBJ2-7 and V is TRBV13; 9 nucleotides align to TRBD2. The CDR3 sequence is 15 residues long. CDR1 and CDR2 (germline): PRHDT, FYEKMQ (reference sequence). The V and J ends lost 2 bases and 4 bases, in that order; junction bases with no gene match: 6. The DNA for the CDR3 is TGTGCCAGCAGCTTAAGCGGGGGGTCGTTGTACGAGCAGTACTTC. Protein sequence: CASSLSGGSLYEQYF.

V usage is TRBV7-2 and J usage is TRBJ2-5, with a tentative D call TRBD2 (6 bases). V was clipped by 5 bases and J by 1 base, with 14 bases between them. The germline gives CDR1 SGHTA, CDR2 FQGNSA. The CDR3 extends over 15 amino acids. CDR3 sequence: CASSPTTAGQETQYF. CDR3 DNA: TGTGCCAGCAGCCCGACCACAGCGGGCCAAGAGACCCAGTACTTC.

The V call is TRBV19, the J call TRBJ1-5, with 9 bases lining up with TRBD1. V gave up 5 bases and J gave up 6 bases; unmatched junction bases: 11. CDR1 and CDR2 from the germline V gene are LNHDA and SQIVND (reference sequence). This CDR3 has 16 residues. The CDR3 loop is CASSYQGQGFGQPQHF. CDR3 nucleotide sequence: TGTGCCAGTAGTTATCAAGGACAGGGGTTTGGTCAGCCCCAGCATTTT.

The CDR3 coding sequence is TGTGCCAGCAGCCAAGATCGGGTGACGGGTGAGACCCAGTACTTC. Its translation: CASSQDRVTGETQYF. The chain couples TRBV3-1 (or the pseudogene TRBV3-2) to TRBJ2-5; no firm D call. The V and J ends lost 0 bases and 5 bases respectively, with 13 bases between them. This CDR3 is 15 amino acids long. Per the germline V gene, CDR1 is LGHDT and CDR2 is YNNKEL (reference sequence).

This clone has more than one count but fewer than ten. The chain has TRBV19 and TRBJ1-1; tentative D call: TRBD1 (5 bases). V dropped 10 bases and J dropped 3 bases, with 12 bases sitting between them. This CDR3 region has 12 residues. Germline V gene data show CDR1 as LNHDA and CDR2 as SQIVND (reference sequence). CDR3 amino acids: CATRWGDTEAFF. The CDR3 DNA sequence: TGTGCCACAAGATGGGGGGACACTGAAGCTTTCTTT.

The V call is TRBV7-2, the J call TRBJ1-2; D may be TRBD1 (5 bases). The CDR3 has 15 amino acids. V gave up 1 base and J gave up 4 bases, with 13 bases separating them. Germline CDR1 and CDR2: SGHTA and FQGNSA. The CDR3 protein is CASSLGPNTGYGYTF. The DNA for the CDR3 is TGTGCCAGCAGCTTAGGACCGAATACAGGCTATGGCTACACCTTC.

In its sample, this clone was seen once. The chain uses TRBV7-9 and TRBJ1-2; maybe TRBD1 (5 bases). CDR1 SEHNR and CDR2 FQNEAQ come from the germline V gene (reference sequence). The CDR3 loop spans 14 amino acids. V lost 3 bases to trimming and J lost 3 bases, with 11 bases between them. The CDR3 DNA follows: TGTGCCAGCAGCTTTACTCAGGGAGACTATGGCTACACCTTC. This gives the protein CASSFTQGDYGYTF.

In nucleotides, the CDR3 is TGTGCCACTCTTCCCCCAATCGGAAACACCATATATTTT. Translation gives CATLPPIGNTIYF. This sequence joins TRBV18 and TRBJ1-3; D unclear. CDR1 is KGHSH, CDR2 LQKENI, per germline. The V and J ends lost 10 bases and 4 bases respectively, with 14 bases between them. The CDR3 has 13 amino acids.

The V call is TRBV19, the J call TRBJ1-5, with D maybe TRBD1 (5 bases). Germline CDR1 LNHDA, CDR2 SQIVND (reference sequence). There are 13 residues in the CDR3. With 5 bases removed from V and 9 bases from J, the gap between germline ends came to 14 bases. The CDR3 DNA reads TGTGCCAGTAGTCCGCGGGGGGGACGGCCCCAGCATTTT. This gives the protein CASSPRGGRPQHF.

CDR3 region: CASSVEGQGSYNEQFF. Here the CDR3 DNA reads TGTGCCAGCAGCGTAGAGGGACAGGGGTCCTACAATGAGCAGTTCTTC. The chain employs TRBV9 and TRBJ2-1; 10 bases are a match to TRBD1. J lost 1 base, V lost 0 bases, and 1 base had no gene match. Germline lookup yields CDR1 SGDLS and CDR2 YYNGEE. CDR3 length: 16 amino acids.

In this sample, this clone turned up once. The chain links TRBV6-5 to TRBJ2-2; 9 positions match TRBD2. Germline lookup yields CDR1 MNHEY and CDR2 SVGAGI. The CDR3 is made up of 15 amino acids. Germline trimming cut 8 bases from V and 2 bases from J; bases unmatched to any gene: 6. The CDR3 spells CASWAGGFNTGELFF. The CDR3 nucleotides read TGTGCCAGCTGGGCGGGAGGGTTCAACACCGGGGAGCTGTTTTTT.

This clone showed up just a few times. V usage is TRBV7-2 and J usage is TRBJ2-1, with TRBD1 as a possible D gene (5 bases). Trimming removed 4 bases from V and 6 bases from J, with 16 bases in between. The CDR3 extends over 15 amino acids. Germline CDR1 and CDR2: SGHTA and FQGNSA. CDR3 residues: CASSSMWGRGNEQFF. As DNA, the CDR3 is TGTGCCAGCAGCTCAATGTGGGGTAGGGGCAATGAGCAGTTCTTC.